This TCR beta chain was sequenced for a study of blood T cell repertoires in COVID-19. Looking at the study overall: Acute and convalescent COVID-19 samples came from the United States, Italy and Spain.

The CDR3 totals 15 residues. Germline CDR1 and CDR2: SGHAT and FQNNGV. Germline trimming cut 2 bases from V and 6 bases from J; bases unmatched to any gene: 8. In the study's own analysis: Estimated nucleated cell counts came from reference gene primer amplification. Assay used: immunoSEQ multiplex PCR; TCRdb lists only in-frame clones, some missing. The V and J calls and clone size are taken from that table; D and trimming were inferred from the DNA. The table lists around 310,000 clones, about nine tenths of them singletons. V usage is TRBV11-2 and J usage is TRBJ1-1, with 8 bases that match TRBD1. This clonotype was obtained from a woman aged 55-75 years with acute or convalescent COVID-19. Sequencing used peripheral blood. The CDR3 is CASSLSTGVGAEAFF. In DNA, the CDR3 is TGTGCCAGCAGCTTATCGACAGGGGTAGGGGCTGAAGCTTTCTTT.